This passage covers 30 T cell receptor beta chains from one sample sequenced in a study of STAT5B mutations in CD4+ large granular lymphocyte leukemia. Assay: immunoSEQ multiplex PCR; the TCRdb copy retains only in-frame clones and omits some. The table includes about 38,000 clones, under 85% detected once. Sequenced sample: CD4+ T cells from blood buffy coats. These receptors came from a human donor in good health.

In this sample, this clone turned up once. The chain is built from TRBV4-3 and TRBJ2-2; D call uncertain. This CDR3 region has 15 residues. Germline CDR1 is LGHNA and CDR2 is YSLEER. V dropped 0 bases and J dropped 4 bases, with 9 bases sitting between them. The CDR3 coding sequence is TGCGCCAGCAGCCAAGAAGGCGGTCGCACCGGGGAGCTGTTTTTT. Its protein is CASSQEGGRTGELFF.

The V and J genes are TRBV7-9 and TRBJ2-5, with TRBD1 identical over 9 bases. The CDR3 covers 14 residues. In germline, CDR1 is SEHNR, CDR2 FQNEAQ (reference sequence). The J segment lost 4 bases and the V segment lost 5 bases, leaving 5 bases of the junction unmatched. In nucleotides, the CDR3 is TGTGCCAGCAGCGTTGGACAGGGGACAGAGACCCAGTACTTC. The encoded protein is CASSVGQGTETQYF.

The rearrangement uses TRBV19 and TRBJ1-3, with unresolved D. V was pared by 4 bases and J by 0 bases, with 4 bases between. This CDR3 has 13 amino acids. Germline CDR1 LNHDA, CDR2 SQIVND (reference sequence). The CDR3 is CASSSNSGNTIYF. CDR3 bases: TGTGCCAGTAGTAGCAACTCTGGAAACACCATATATTTT.

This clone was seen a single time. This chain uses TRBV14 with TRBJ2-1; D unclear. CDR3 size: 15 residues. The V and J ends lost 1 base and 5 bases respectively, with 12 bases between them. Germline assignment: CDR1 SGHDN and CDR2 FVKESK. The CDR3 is CASSQAGWLNNEQFF. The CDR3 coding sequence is TGTGCCAGCAGCCAAGCCGGATGGCTAAACAATGAGCAGTTCTTC.

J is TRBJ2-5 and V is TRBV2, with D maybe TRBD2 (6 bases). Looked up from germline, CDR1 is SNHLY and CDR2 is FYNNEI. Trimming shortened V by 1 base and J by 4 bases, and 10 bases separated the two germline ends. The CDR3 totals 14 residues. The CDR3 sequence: CASSEGQGGETQYF. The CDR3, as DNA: TGTGCCAGCAGTGAAGGGCAGGGAGGAGAGACCCAGTACTTC.

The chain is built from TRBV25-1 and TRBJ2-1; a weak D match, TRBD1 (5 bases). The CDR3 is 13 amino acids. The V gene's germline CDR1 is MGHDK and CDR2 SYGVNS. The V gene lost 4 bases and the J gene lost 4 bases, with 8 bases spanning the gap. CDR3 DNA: TGTGCCAGCAGTGCCTCAGGGTACAATGAGCAGTTCTTC. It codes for CASSASGYNEQFF.

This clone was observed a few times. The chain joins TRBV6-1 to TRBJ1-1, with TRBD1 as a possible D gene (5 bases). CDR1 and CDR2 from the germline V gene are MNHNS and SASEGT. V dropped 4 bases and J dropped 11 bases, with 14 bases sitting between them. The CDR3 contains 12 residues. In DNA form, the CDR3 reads TGTGCCAGCAGTGGACAGAACCCTGGGGCTTTCTTT. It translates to CASSGQNPGAFF.

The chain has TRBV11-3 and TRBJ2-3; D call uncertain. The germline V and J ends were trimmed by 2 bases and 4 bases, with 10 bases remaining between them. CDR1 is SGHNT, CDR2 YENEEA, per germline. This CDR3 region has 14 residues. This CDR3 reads CASSLSLRSDTQYF. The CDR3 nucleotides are TGTGCCAGCAGCTTAAGTTTGCGGTCAGATACGCAGTATTTT.

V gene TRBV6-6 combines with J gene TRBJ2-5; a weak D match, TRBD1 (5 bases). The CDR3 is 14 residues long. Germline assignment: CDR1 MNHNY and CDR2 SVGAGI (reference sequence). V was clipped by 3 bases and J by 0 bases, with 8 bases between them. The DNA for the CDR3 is TGTGCCAGCAGTTATTCAGGGTACCAAGAGACCCAGTACTTC. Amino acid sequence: CASSYSGYQETQYF.

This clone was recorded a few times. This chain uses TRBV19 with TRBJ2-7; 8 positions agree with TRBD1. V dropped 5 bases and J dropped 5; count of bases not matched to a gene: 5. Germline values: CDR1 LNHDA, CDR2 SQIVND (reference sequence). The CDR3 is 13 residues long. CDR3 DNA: TGTGCCAGTAGTCGGCAGGGGGCCAACGAGCAGTACTTC. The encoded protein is CASSRQGANEQYF.

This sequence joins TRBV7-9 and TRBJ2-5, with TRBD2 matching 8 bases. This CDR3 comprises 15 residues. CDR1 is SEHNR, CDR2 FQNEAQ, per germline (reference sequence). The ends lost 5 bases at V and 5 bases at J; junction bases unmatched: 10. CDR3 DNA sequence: TGTGCCAGCAGCCGCCTCGGGGGGGCTGGGGAGACCCAGTACTTC. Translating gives CASSRLGGAGETQYF.

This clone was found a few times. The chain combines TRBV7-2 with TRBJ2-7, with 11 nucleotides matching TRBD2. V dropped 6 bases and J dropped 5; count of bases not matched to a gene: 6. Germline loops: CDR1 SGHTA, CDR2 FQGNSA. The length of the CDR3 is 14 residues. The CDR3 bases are TGTGCCAGCAGAACCCTAGCGGGAGGAAACGAGCAGTACTTC. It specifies CASRTLAGGNEQYF.

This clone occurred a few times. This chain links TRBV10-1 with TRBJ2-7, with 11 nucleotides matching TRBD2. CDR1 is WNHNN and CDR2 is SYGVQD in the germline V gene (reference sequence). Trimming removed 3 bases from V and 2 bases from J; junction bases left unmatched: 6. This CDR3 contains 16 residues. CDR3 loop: CASSDLTSGIPYEQYF. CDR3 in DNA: TGCGCCAGCAGTGACCTGACTAGCGGGATTCCCTACGAGCAGTACTTC.

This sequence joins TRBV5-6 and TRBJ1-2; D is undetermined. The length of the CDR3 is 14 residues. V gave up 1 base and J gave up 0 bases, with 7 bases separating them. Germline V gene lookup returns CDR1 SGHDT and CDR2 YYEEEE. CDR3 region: CASSLLGANYGYTF. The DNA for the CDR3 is TGTGCCAGCAGCTTGTTAGGAGCTAACTATGGCTACACCTTC.

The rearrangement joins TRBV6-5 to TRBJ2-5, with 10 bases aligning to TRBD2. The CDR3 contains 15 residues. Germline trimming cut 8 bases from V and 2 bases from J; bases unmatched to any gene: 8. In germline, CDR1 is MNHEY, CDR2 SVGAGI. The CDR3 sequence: CASVGASGGQETQYF. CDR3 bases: TGTGCCAGCGTAGGGGCTAGCGGGGGTCAAGAGACCCAGTACTTC.

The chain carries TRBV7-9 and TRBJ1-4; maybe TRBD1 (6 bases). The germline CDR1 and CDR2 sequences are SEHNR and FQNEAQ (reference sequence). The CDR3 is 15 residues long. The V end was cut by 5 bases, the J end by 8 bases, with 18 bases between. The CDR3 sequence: CASSPRAGEGEKLFF. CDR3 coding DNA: TGTGCCAGCAGCCCGAGGGCAGGGGAGGGAGAAAAACTGTTTTTT.

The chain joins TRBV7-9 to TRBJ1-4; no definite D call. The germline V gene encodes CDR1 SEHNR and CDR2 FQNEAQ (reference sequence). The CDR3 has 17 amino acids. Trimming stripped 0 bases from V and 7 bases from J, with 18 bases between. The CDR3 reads CASSLASYKGGSEKLFF. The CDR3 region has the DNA TGTGCCAGCAGCTTAGCAAGTTATAAGGGTGGTTCTGAAAAACTGTTTTTT.

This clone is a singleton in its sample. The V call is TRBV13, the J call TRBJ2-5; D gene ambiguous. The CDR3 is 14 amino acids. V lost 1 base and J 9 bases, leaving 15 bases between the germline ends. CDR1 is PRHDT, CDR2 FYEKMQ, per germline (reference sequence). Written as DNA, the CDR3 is TGTGCCAGCAGCTTAGCCCGGCCGCCCGGGCCCCAGTACTTC. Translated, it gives CASSLARPPGPQYF.

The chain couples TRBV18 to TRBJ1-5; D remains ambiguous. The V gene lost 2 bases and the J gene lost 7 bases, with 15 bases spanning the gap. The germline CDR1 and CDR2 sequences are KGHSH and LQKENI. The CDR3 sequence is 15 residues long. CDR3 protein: CASSPLGPGRQPQHF. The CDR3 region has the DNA TGTGCCAGCTCACCATTAGGCCCGGGGAGGCAGCCCCAGCATTTT.

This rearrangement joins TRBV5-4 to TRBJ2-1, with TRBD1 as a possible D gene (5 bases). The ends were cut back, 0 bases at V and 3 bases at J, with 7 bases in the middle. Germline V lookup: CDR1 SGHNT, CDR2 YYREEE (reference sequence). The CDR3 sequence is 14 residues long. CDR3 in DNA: TGTGCCAGCAGCTTGGTTGACAGCTACAATGAGCAGTTCTTC. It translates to CASSLVDSYNEQFF.

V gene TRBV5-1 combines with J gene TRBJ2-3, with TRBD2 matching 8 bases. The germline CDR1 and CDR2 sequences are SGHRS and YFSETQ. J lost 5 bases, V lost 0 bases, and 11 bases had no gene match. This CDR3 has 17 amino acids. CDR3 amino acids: CASSLDPGLGKVDTQYF. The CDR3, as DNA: TGCGCCAGCAGCTTGGATCCGGGACTAGGAAAAGTAGATACGCAGTATTTT. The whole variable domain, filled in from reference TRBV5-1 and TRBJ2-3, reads KAGVTQTPRYLIKTRGQQVTLSCSPISGHRSVSWYQQTPGQGLQFLFEYFSETQRNKGNFPGRFSGRQFSNSRSEMNVSTLELGDSALYLCASSLDPGLGKVDTQYFGPGTRLTVL.

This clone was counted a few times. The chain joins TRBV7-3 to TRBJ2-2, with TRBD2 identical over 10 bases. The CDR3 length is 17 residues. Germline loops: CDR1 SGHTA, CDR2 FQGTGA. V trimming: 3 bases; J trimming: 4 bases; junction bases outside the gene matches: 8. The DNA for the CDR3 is TGTGCCAGCAGCTTGCCCTCGGGACTAGCGACCACCGGGGAGCTGTTTTTT. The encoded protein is CASSLPSGLATTGELFF.

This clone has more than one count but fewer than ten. The CDR3 nucleotides read TGTGCCAGTAGTATAGGTGACAGGCCCACGGGACGATCCTATGGCTACACCTTC. Protein product: CASSIGDRPTGRSYGYTF. The chain combines TRBV19 with TRBJ1-2, with a weak D call TRBD1 (6 bases). Germline V gene data show CDR1 as LNHDA and CDR2 as SQIVND (reference sequence). V was pared by 1 base and J by 4 bases, with 22 bases between. The CDR3 runs 18 residues.

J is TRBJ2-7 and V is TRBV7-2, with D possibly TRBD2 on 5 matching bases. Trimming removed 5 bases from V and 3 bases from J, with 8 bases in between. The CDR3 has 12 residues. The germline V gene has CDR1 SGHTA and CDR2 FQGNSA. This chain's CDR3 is CASSPRGYEQYF. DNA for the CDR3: TGTGCCAGCAGCCCCCGGGGCTACGAGCAGTACTTC.

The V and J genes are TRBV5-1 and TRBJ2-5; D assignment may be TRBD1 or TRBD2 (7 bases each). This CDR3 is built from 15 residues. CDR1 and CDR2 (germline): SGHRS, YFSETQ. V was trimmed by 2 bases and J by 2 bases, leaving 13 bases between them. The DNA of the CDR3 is TGCGCCAGCAGCTTCGGGGGGACAGAACAAGAGACCCAGTACTTC. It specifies CASSFGGTEQETQYF.

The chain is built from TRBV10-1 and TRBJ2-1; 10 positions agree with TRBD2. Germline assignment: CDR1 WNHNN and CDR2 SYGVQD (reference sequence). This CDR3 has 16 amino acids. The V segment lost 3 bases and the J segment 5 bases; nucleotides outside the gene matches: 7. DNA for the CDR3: TGCGCCAGCAGTGAATGCCTAGCGGGAGAGAACAATGAGCAGTTCTTC. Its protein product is CASSECLAGENNEQFF.

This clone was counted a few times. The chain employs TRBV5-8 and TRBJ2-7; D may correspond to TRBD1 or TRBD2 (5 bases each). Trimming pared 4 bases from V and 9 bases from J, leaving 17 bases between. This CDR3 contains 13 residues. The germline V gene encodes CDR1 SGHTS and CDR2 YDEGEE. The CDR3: CASSADRGQVQYF. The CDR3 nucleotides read TGTGCCAGCAGCGCGGACCGGGGCCAGGTGCAGTACTTC. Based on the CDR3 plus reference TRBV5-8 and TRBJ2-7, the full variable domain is EAGVTQSPTHLIKTRGQQATLRCSPISGHTSVYWYQQALGLGLQFLLWYDEGEERNRGNFPPRFSGRQFPNYSSELNVNALELEDSALYLCASSADRGQVQYFGPGTRLTVT.

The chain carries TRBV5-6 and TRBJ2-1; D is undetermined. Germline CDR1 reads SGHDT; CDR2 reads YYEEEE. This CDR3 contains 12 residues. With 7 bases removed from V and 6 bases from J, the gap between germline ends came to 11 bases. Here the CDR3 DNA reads TGTGCCAGCGTTGGCGAACCCAATGAGCAGTTCTTC. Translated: CASVGEPNEQFF.

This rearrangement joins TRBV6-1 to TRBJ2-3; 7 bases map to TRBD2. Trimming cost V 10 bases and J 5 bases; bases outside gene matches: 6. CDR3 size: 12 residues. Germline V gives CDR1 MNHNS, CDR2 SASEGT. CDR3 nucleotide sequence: TGTGCCACCTCGGGGGAGGGAGATACGCAGTATTTT. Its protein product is CATSGEGDTQYF.

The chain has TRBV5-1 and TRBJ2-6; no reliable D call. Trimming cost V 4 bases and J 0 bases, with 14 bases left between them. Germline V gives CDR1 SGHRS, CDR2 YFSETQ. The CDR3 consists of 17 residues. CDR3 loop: CASSNPDGLSGANVLTF. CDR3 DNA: TGCGCCAGCAGCAACCCGGACGGTCTCTCTGGGGCCAACGTCCTGACTTTC.